This T cell receptor beta chain comes out of a study of vaccination effects on CD4 cells after COVID-19 (dated 2022 in TCRdb). About the investigation overall: In the ViraFEST assay, PBMC were stimulated with viral peptide pools, and TCR sequencing was then used to find antigen-specific CD4+ T cell clonotypes based on their expansion. Each participant got two doses of an mRNA SARS-CoV-2 vaccine, either BNT162b2 or mRNA-1273. Fewer than 2.5 million PBMC per well were cultured in IMDM with about 5.4% human AB serum, 8.5 to 10 IU/ml IL-2 and gentamicin, plus 10 ug/ml peptides. SARS-CoV-2 spike-specific CD4+ TCR repertoires from before and after mRNA vaccination were compared in COVID-19 convalescent patients and in infection-naive vaccine recipients. The full study included 10 COVID-19 convalescent patients and several SARS-CoV-2-naive healthy vaccine recipients. Cultures from other donors in the study were sequenced with the Oncomine TCR Beta short-read assay on an Illumina iSeq 100. On the study overall, not on this receptor specifically: Among healthy vaccine recipients, nearly all vaccine-induced clones were SARS-CoV-2 mono-reactive, and only 1 of 255 was cross-reactive with common cold coronaviruses. Clones induced by infection and clones induced by vaccination both contracted markedly at late timepoints after vaccination, which fits with T cell responses waning over time. Limitations of the study were the small number of convalescent patients and the absence of early post-infection timepoints.

Here V drops 6 bases and J drops 2 bases, and the junction holds 7 bases not matched to any gene. Looking up the germline V gene yields CDR1 MNHEY and CDR2 SVGAGI. Taken from cysteine to phenylalanine, the CDR3 has 15 residues. CDR3 DNA only is kept here, 45 bases in frame from base 1. After 10 to 11 days of culture, CD4+ T cells were isolated with the EasySep CD4+ T cell isolation kit. Healthy vaccine recipients had no prior SARS-CoV-2 infection, confirmed by negative nucleocapsid antibodies before and after vaccination. Half of the culture medium was replaced with fresh IL-2-containing medium on days 3 and 7. Unless noted otherwise, every peptide stimulation condition was grown in triplicate wells. Using Ficoll-Paque Plus gradient centrifugation, PBMC were separated from whole blood and then either used fresh or cryopreserved at -140C. Genomic DNA was extracted from cultured CD4+ T cells with the QIAamp micro DNA kit.

The library came from the immunoSEQ multiplex PCR assay. DNA from the cultured, isolated CD4+ T cells was subjected to TCR beta CDR3 sequencing. In the original analysis: Non-productive TCR sequences were removed, reads were trimmed to the CDR3 region, and CDR3s of at least 7 amino acids were retained. The MANAFEST web app was used to pick out antigen-specific clonotypes by comparing their expansion in peptide wells with that in reference cultures. For clones to be considered positive, expansion at FDR<0.05 versus reference and all other wells, an odds ratio above 5, and a frequency above 0.1% in two replicate wells were required. Clonotypes significantly expanded in SARS-CoV-2 spike wells and in at least one common cold coronavirus spike condition were defined as cross-reactive. CDR3 similarity was assessed by Levenshtein distance with the stringdist R package, and unrooted trees were built with ape in R 3.6.1. Sourced from immuneACCESS, this table was stored by TCRdb with only in-frame sequences that have V and J called. A share of the clones is absent; for the studies checked, an unresolved V gene accounts for under half, and the remainder has no known explanation. V, J and clone size are those of that table, while D and trimming were read from the DNA. The sample has about 30,000 clones on record, 60% to 80% of them singletons. Of the sample, roughly 10% is held by the ten largest clones.

This clone has a handful of counts. The target of this receptor is not known. No much larger clonotype is one base removed from it; base qualities were not supplied. Source: CD4+ T cells from PBMCs cultured without peptide, taken before COVID-19 vaccination. The chain joins TRBV6-5 to TRBJ1-3, and TRBD1 aligns with 7 junction nucleotides. The origin of this receptor is a human donor who received a COVID-19 vaccine. In nucleotides, the sequence is TGTGCCAGCAGGCAACAGGGGACCACTGGAAACACCATATATTTT. This is translated as CASRQQGTTGNTIYF.